These 16 T cell receptor beta chains were all obtained from the same sample, sequenced in a study of identical twins. TCRdb called the 5' RACE reads again in MiXCR, with one record for every CDR3 protein. The sample records 500,000 to 550,000 distinct CDR3 sequences, roughly a fifth being singletons. The same sample was also used in a study of T cells expressing NK-cell markers.

The specimen sequenced was CD4+ T cells sorted from blood. These receptors came from a woman aged 18-29 years in good health.

CDR3 bases: TGCAGCGTTCAGGGTTACGAGACCCAGTACTTC. It translates to CSVQGYETQYF. J is TRBJ2-5 and V is TRBV29-1, with D maybe TRBD1 (5 bases). The CDR3 runs to 11 residues. V gave up 5 bases and J gave up 5 bases, with 9 bases separating them. Germline CDR1 is SQVTM and CDR2 is ANQGSEA.

With regard to this clonotype: A much larger clone differs from this one at a single base, so this may be a read error. This rearrangement joins TRBV15 to TRBJ2-5; D gene uncertain. The V gene's germline CDR1 is LNHNV and CDR2 YYDKDF (reference sequence). The V end was cut by 2 bases, the J end by 4 bases, with 2 bases between. The CDR3 loop spans 11 amino acids. The CDR3 DNA follows: TGTGCCACCAGCAGAAGAGAGACCCAGTACTTC. Its translation is CATSRRETQYF.

The chain couples TRBV20-1 to TRBJ1-6; 9 bases align to TRBD1. Per germline, CDR1 DFQATT and CDR2 SNEGSKA (reference sequence). The CDR3 runs 12 residues. The trim removed 6 bases at V and 10 bases at J, leaving 4 bases unmatched. CDR3 sequence (DNA): TGCAGTGCCAAGGGACAGGGATCACCCCTCCACTTT. Its translation: CSAKGQGSPLHF.

This clonotype has ten or more counts. The chain is built from TRBV20-1 and TRBJ2-3; D is possibly TRBD2 (5 bases). This CDR3 is 14 amino acids long. V lost 5 bases to trimming and J lost 2 bases, with 14 bases between them. Per the germline V gene, CDR1 is DFQATT and CDR2 is SNEGSKA (reference sequence). CDR3 in DNA: TGCAGTGCTGACGGGGATAGGGACACAGATACGCAGTATTTT. Amino acid sequence: CSADGDRDTDTQYF.

The chain joins TRBV7-8 to TRBJ2-2, with D uncertain. From germline, CDR1 is SGHVS and CDR2 FQNEAQ. Trimming removed 5 bases at V and 4 bases at J, with 14 bases between. The CDR3 is made up of 15 amino acids. As DNA, the CDR3 is TGTGCCAGCAGCCCCCGTAGTAGTGGCACCGGGGAGCTGTTTTTT. This translates into CASSPRSSGTGELFF.

The sample holds a few counts of this clonotype. The chain has TRBV18 and TRBJ1-3; D remains ambiguous. V was pared by 3 bases and J by 9 bases, with 12 bases between. This CDR3 is 13 amino acids long. The germline gives CDR1 KGHSH, CDR2 LQKENI. The CDR3 protein is CASSPSDSTTIYF. CDR3 nucleotide sequence: TGTGCCAGCTCACCTTCGGACTCTACCACCATATATTTT.

This clonotype showed up just a few times. The chain is built from TRBV10-3 and TRBJ2-1; 14 bases match TRBD2. V gave up 6 bases and J gave up 3 bases; unmatched junction bases: 7. This CDR3 region has 17 residues. The germline V gene has CDR1 ENHRY and CDR2 SYGVKD. CDR3 in DNA: TGTGCCATCAGCCCAGGGACTAGCGGGGGCCACTACAATGAGCAGTTCTTC. Protein sequence: CAISPGTSGGHYNEQFF.

There are a few counts of this clonotype. This sequence joins TRBV6-1 and TRBJ1-6; possible D gene TRBD1, 5 bases. CDR1 is MNHNS and CDR2 is SASEGT in the germline V gene. This CDR3 comprises 15 residues. The V end was cut by 5 bases, the J end by 9 bases, with 17 bases between. This chain's CDR3 is CASSRTVGGGSPLHF. The CDR3 bases are TGTGCCAGCAGTCGTACAGTGGGGGGAGGTTCACCCCTCCACTTT.

This clonotype was counted a few times. V and J are TRBV20-1 and TRBJ1-1, with a tentative D call TRBD1 (6 bases). The CDR3 spans 14 residues. With 6 bases removed from V and 1 base from J, the gap between germline ends came to 15 bases. In germline, CDR1 is DFQATT, CDR2 SNEGSKA (reference sequence). For the CDR3, the DNA is TGCAGTGCCGGCCCGGGACATTCGAACACTGAAGCTTTCTTT. Translation: CSAGPGHSNTEAFF.

This chain uses TRBV12-3 or TRBV12-4 with TRBJ2-1, with 14 nucleotides matching TRBD2. V was pared by 0 bases and J by 7 bases, with 8 bases of the junction left unmatched. CDR3 size: 18 residues. The CDR3 sequence is CASSLAQGTSGSWNEQFF. In DNA, the CDR3 is TGTGCCAGCAGTTTAGCGCAAGGGACTAGCGGGAGTTGGAATGAGCAGTTCTTC.

This rearrangement joins TRBV30 to TRBJ2-5; D is uncertain. With 1 base removed from V and 5 bases from J, the gap between germline ends came to 8 bases. Germline loops: CDR1 GTSNPN, CDR2 SVGIG (reference sequence). The CDR3 totals 12 residues. The CDR3 DNA is TGTGCCTGGAGTGCAGCCTCGGAGACCCAGTACTTC. Amino acids: CAWSAASETQYF.

The V call is TRBV7-9, the J call TRBJ1-2; 7 bases are shared with TRBD1. The CDR3 consists of 12 residues. Trimming cost V 7 bases and J 3 bases; bases outside gene matches: 2. The germline V gene encodes CDR1 SEHNR and CDR2 FQNEAQ (reference sequence). The CDR3, as DNA: TGTGCCAGCAATGACAGGGACTATGGCTACACCTTC. Amino acids: CASNDRDYGYTF.

This sequence joins TRBV24-1 and TRBJ2-7; no clear D gene. V lost 4 bases and J lost 6, with 15 bases in between. The CDR3 loop spans 14 amino acids. Germline values: CDR1 KGHDR, CDR2 SFDVKD. CDR3 loop: CATSDILCPLEQYF. CDR3 DNA sequence: TGTGCCACCAGTGACATCCTGTGTCCCCTCGAGCAGTACTTC.

J is TRBJ2-5 and V is TRBV2; tentative D call: TRBD2 (5 bases). The CDR3 spans 15 residues. Germline CDR1 is SNHLY and CDR2 is FYNNEI. V dropped 6 bases and J dropped 0 bases, with 14 bases sitting between them. CDR3 amino acids: CASRSLGVNQETQYF. CDR3 coding DNA: TGTGCCAGCAGGAGCCTCGGGGTTAACCAAGAGACCCAGTACTTC.

This clonotype was counted a few times. This chain uses TRBV6-5 with TRBJ2-5, with 7 bases lining up with TRBD1. Germline V gene data show CDR1 as MNHEY and CDR2 as SVGAGI. CDR3 length: 14 amino acids. Trimming at V came to 2 bases and at J to 5 bases, leaving 5 bases not matched to a gene. CDR3 loop: CASSYQGVGETQYF. CDR3 sequence (DNA): TGTGCCAGCAGTTACCAGGGGGTCGGCGAGACCCAGTACTTC.

The chain has TRBV20-1 and TRBJ2-1; TRBD2 matches 11 bases. The CDR3 covers 15 residues. Unmatched junction bases numbered 7, after V lost 6 bases and J lost 3 bases. Germline lookup yields CDR1 DFQATT and CDR2 SNEGSKA (reference sequence). The CDR3 DNA follows: TGCAGTGCGACTCTAGCGGGGGGTATCTACAATGAGCAGTTCTTC. This codes for CSATLAGGIYNEQFF.